The present entry profiles one T cell receptor (beta chain) with its context. What this receptor recognizes is not known. Nothing much larger sits one base from this clone, and base qualities are not available. Patients were selected on the basis of adequate residual fresh-frozen tumor tissue and more than two years of available survival data. An isocitrate dehydrogenase mutation was not carried by any of the glioblastoma patients, although molecular status was otherwise variable. PBMC were collected before vaccination, two weeks after the third vaccination, and at tumor progression if tumor progression occurred. The Qiagen DNeasy Blood extraction Kit was used for extraction of genomic DNA. TCRB CDR3 regions were amplified from 1.5 to 2.5 ug genomic DNA, or all available DNA if less, using the immunoSEQ assay. Multiplex PCR used 60 forward primers for TCR V beta segments and 13 reverse primers for J beta segments. To estimate reads per starting template, synthetic control templates were spiked into each sample at limiting dilution. The Illumina HiSeq System generated sequencing reads of 87 bp. The paper's processing steps were these. PCR and sequencing errors were removed by a nearest neighbor algorithm that merged closely related sequences. TCR overlap was measured as the percentage of unique tumor TCR beta sequences also present in the same patient's peripheral blood. TCRdb limited this immuneACCESS table to in-frame rearrangements with V and J called. A share of clones is missing; checked studies link under half to unresolved V genes, and the rest is unexplained. V, J and clone size were drawn from that table, and D and trimming were deduced from the DNA. In all, the sample holds tens of thousands of clones, and over 75% of those were seen once. 2.1% of the sample goes to the ten largest clones.

This specimen belongs to a study of glioma-infiltrating T cells after dendritic cell vaccination (dated by TCRdb to about 2016). A note on the overall study: A cohort of roughly 15 glioblastoma patients from Phase I and II dendritic cell vaccination trials was included, of whom 9 were newly diagnosed and 6 had recurrent disease. Patients received three intradermal dendritic cell vaccine injections at biweekly intervals in the arm below the axilla. Between the early 2000s and the early 2010s, patients were given autologous tumor lysate-pulsed dendritic cell vaccination. Survival after dendritic cell vaccination was correlated with TCR sequencing metrics such as TIL content and the overlap between tumor and blood repertoires. To make the vaccine, monocyte-derived dendritic cells were cultured for approximately 7 days with IL-4 and GM-CSF and then pulsed overnight with autologous tumor lysate. In glioblastoma patients vaccinated with dendritic cells, deep sequencing of TCR beta CDR3 regions served to measure the amount of tumor-infiltrating lymphocytes and to compare repertoires between tumor and blood.

General study outcomes and caveats: The response model built on TCR overlap across three groups was characterized as speculative, with prospective validation still needed. The cohort was small and heterogeneous, few patients had complete blood and tumor sets, and even fewer had initial-recurrent tumor pairs. No direct relationship between TCR clonality and survival was found, suggesting that a diverse polyclonal response may matter. After dendritic cell vaccination, a higher estimated pretreatment TIL content predicted longer time to progression and longer overall survival.

Reading the germline V gene gives CDR1 LGHNT and CDR2 FRNRAP. The CDR3 runs 17 amino acids, cysteine and phenylalanine included. Here the CDR3 DNA is all that survives: 51 bases in frame from base 1. The V end gives up 0 bases and the J end 4 bases, leaving 9 bases in the junction not matched to a gene. The specimen was blood, collected before dendritic cell vaccination. The chain uses TRBV12-5 and TRBJ2-3; TRBD1 lines up with 8 middle nucleotides. This clonotype originated in a human donor with glioblastoma. The nucleotide sequence is given as TGTGCTAGTGGTTTGGTGATCGGACAGGGAGTGGCAGATACGCAGTATTTT. Translation gives CASGLVIGQGVADTQYF.